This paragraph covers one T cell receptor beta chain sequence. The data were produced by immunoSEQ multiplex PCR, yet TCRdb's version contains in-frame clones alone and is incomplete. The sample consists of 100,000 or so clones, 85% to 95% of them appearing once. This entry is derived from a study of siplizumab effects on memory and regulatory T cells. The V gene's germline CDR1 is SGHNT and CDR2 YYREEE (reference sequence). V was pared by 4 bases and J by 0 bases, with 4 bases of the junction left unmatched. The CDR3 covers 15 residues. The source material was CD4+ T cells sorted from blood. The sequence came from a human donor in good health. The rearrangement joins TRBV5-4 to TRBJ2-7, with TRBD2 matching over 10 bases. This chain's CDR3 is CASSGGLASSYEQYF. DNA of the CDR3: TGTGCCAGCAGCGGGGGACTAGCGAGCTCCTACGAGCAGTACTTC. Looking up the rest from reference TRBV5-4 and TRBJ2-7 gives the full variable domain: ETGVTQSPTHLIKTRGQQVTLRCSSQSGHNTVSWYQQALGQGPQFIFQYYREEENGRGNFPPRFSGLQFPNYSSELNVNALELDDSALYLCASSGGLASSYEQYFGPGTRLTVT.